A selection of T cell receptor beta chains follows, all from one sample in a study of blood T cell repertoires in COVID-19. Sequenced by immunoSEQ multiplex PCR; TCRdb stores in-frame clones only, minus some. The sample consists of fewer than 400,000 clones, approximately 85% of them appearing once. Input material: PBMCs or T cells enriched from blood (not recorded which). All receptors derive from a man younger than 40 who had recovered from COVID-19. Each CDR3 is given with its conserved first and last residue. The D gene is left open where the match is weak. Clone size, where shown, is once, few, many, or a class for clones that have expanded.

clone_size j_call d_call v_call cdr3_nt cdr3_aa
- TRBJ1-5 - TRBV5-5 TGTGCCAGCAGCTTGGTCGGAGGGCTAGAGACCCAGCATTTT CASSLVGGLETQHF
- TRBJ2-7 TRBD2 TRBV11-2 TGTGCCAGCAGCTTAGAGGTAGCGGGGCTACAGTACTTC CASSLEVAGLQYF
- TRBJ2-1 TRBD2 TRBV30 TGTGCCTGGCGACTAGCGGGGGGGCCGTCCTACAATGAGCAGTTCTTC CAWRLAGGPSYNEQFF
- TRBJ1-6 - TRBV3-1/TRBV3-2 TGTGCCAGCAGCCGACCTCAGGATAATTCACCCCTCCACTTT CASSRPQDNSPLHF
once TRBJ2-7 TRBD1 TRBV2 TGTGCCAGCAGAGACAGGGGGAGGTACGAGCAGTACTTC CASRDRGRYEQYF
- TRBJ1-2 - TRBV7-9 TGTGCCAGCAGCTTTGACAGAAACTATGGCTACACCTTC CASSFDRNYGYTF
- TRBJ2-1 - TRBV7-4 TGTGCCAGCAGCTACCCCCGTGGGGGGGGCAGGGATGAGCAGTTCTTC CASSYPRGGGRDEQFF
- TRBJ2-3 TRBD1 TRBV24-1 TGTGCCACCAGTGAGCCCCCGGGACAGGGGAAAGGGGACCCAGATACGCAGTATTTT CATSEPPGQGKGDPDTQYF
- TRBJ1-2 - TRBV5-5 TGTGCCAGCAGCTTGGGCAGCGTTAACTATGGCTACACCTTC CASSLGSVNYGYTF
- TRBJ2-5 TRBD1 TRBV5-1 TGCGCCAGCAGCGCCGGGACAGGGACCAGCGCGACCCAGTACTTC CASSAGTGTSATQYF
- TRBJ1-5 - TRBV3-1/TRBV3-2 TGTGCCAGCAGCCAAGGGTCAGGGGGCAATCAGCCCCAGCATTTT CASSQGSGGNQPQHF
- TRBJ2-7 TRBD1 TRBV2 TGTGCCAGCAGGGGGGGGACAGGGGCGAACTACGAGCAGTACTTC CASRGGTGANYEQYF
- TRBJ1-2 - TRBV5-8 TGTGCCAGCAGCCCCGAGTACTATGGCTACACCTTC CASSPEYYGYTF
- TRBJ2-7 - TRBV13 TGTGCCAGCAGCTATGGGACTTACGAGCAGTACTTC CASSYGTYEQYF
once TRBJ2-1 TRBD2 TRBV4-1 TGCGCCAGCAGCCACTTAGCGGGGGGTTACTCCTACAATGAGCAGTTCTTC CASSHLAGGYSYNEQFF
- TRBJ1-3 - TRBV7-2 TGTGCCAGCAGCTCGTTAGTGCGGGACTCTGGAAACACCATATATTTT CASSSLVRDSGNTIYF
- TRBJ2-3 - TRBV18 TGTGCCAGCTCCCCGGGACAATCCACAGATACGCAGTATTTT CASSPGQSTDTQYF
- TRBJ1-2 TRBD1 TRBV7-8 TGTGCCAGCAGCCCAGGGACAGGGACCTTCTATGGCTACACCTTC CASSPGTGTFYGYTF
once TRBJ1-3 TRBD1 TRBV18 TGTGCCAGCTCACCACCAGGCAGGGGGCGGATTCTAAGCTCTGGAAACACCATATATTTT CASSPPGRGRILSSGNTIYF
- TRBJ2-1 - TRBV13 TGTGCCAGCAGCTTAGAGGAGGGTGGCCCCTACAATGAGCAGTTCTTC CASSLEEGGPYNEQFF
- TRBJ1-2 - TRBV3-1/TRBV3-2 TGTGCCAGCAGCCAAGATCTACGGCAGGGTGGCTACACCTTC CASSQDLRQGGYTF
once TRBJ1-1 - TRBV5-1 TGCGCCAGCAGCACGCAGCCCCGGCCGGGCACTGAAGCTTTCTTT CASSTQPRPGTEAFF